This T cell receptor (beta chain) stems from a study of cytomegalovirus exposure and HLA in healthy donors. This clone has more than one count but fewer than ten. This PCR relied on a set of 60 Vbeta primers and 13 Jbeta primers. Libraries were prepared by immunoSEQ multiplex PCR; TCRdb keeps only in-frame clonotypes and omits some of them. The sample holds approximately 210,000 clones; around 83% are singletons and the top ten take 0.85% to 1.4%. CDR1 and CDR2 (germline): MNHEY, SVGAGI. Deletions cut 6 bases from V and 0 bases from J, with 12 bases between. The CDR3 contains 15 residues. The TCR sequence derives from a middle-aged woman in good health and CMV-seronegative. This chain links TRBV6-5 with TRBJ1-3; D is possibly TRBD1 (6 bases). The material sequenced was PBMCs. The DNA for the CDR3 is TGTGCCAGCAGGAGGACAGTTTACTCTGGAAACACCATATATTTT. Encoded protein: CASRRTVYSGNTIYF.